This TCR beta chain was sequenced for a study of blood T cell repertoires in COVID-19. Study details: Researchers got acute and convalescent COVID-19 samples from the United States, Italy and Spain. PBMCs, B-cell-depleted T cells, or T cells were the source of the cDNA or gDNA that made up the material.

Only in-frame clones appear in the TCRdb table, and some are missing; sequencing was by immunoSEQ multiplex PCR. Of some 350,000 clones listed, 80% to 90% are singletons. Participants, about 18 to 100 years old, spanned around 25 US areas. In assigning cohorts, the study relied on participant-reported clinical history. This CDR3 has 15 residues. Trimming took 8 bases from V and 2 from J, leaving 18 bases between them. CDR1 is MDHEN, CDR2 SYDVKM, per germline. This TCR derives from a man aged 18 to 35 who had recovered from COVID-19. The sample was PBMCs or T cells enriched from blood (not recorded which). This chain connects TRBV28 to TRBJ1-1; maybe TRBD1 (6 bases). The CDR3 loop is CASEGPGETNTEAFF. The CDR3 nucleotides read TGTGCCAGCGAGGGGCCAGGGGAGACCAACACTGAAGCTTTCTTT.